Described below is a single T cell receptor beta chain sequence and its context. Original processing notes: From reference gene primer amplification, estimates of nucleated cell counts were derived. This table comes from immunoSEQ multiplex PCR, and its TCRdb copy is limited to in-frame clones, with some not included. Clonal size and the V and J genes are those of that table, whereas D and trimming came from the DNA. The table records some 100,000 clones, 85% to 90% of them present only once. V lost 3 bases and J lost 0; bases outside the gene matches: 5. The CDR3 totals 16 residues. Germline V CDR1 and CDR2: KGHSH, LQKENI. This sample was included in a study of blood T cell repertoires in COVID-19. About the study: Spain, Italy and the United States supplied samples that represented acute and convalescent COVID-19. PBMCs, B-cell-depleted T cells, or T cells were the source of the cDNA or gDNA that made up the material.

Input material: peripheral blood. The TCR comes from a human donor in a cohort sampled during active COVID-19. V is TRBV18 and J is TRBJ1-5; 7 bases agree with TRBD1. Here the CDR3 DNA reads TGTGCCAGCTCACCCACGGGACAGCTTAGCAATCAGCCCCAGCATTTT. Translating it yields CASSPTGQLSNQPQHF. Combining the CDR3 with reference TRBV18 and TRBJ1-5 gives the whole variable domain NAGVMQNPRHLVRRRGQEARLRCSPMKGHSHVYWYRQLPEEGLKFMVYLQKENIIDESGMPKERFSAEFPKEGPSILRIQQVVRGDSAAYFCASSPTGQLSNQPQHFGDGTRLSIL.